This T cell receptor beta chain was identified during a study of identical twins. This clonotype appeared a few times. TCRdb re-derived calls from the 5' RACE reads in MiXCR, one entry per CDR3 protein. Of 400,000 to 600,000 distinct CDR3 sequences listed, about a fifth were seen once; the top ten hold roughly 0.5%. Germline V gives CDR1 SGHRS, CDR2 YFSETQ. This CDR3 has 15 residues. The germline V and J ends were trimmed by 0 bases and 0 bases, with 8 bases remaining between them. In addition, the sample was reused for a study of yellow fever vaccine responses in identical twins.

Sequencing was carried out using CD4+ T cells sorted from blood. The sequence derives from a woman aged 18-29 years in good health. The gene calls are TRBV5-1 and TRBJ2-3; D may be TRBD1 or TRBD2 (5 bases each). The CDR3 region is CASSLAGQSTDTQYF. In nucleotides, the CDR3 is TGCGCCAGCAGCTTGGCGGGGCAGAGCACAGATACGCAGTATTTT.